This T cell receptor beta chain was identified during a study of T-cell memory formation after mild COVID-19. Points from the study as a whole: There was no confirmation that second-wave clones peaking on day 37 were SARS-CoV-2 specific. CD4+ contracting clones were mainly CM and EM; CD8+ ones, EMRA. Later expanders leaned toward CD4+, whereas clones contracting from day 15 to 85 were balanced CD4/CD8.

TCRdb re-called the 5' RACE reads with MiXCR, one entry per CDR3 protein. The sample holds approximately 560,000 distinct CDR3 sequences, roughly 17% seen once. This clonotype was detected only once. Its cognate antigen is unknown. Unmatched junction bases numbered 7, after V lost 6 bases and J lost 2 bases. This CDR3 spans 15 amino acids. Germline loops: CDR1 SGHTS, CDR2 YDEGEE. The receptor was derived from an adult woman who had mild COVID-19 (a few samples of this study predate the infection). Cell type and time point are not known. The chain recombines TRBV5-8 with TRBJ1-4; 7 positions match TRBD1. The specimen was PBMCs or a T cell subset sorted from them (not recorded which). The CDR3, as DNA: TGTGCCAGCACCGACAGGGTCCGGACTAATGAAAAACTGTTTTTT. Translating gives CASTDRVRTNEKLFF.